The present entry profiles one T cell receptor beta chain with its context. The data were obtained in a study of T cell responses to AZD1222 COVID-19 vaccine. Sequenced by immunoSEQ multiplex PCR; TCRdb stores in-frame clones only, minus some. The sample records roughly 120,000 clones, around 92% being singletons. The clonotype comes from an adult in good health. The material sequenced was peripheral blood, taken on day 0 of AZD1222 vaccination.

As DNA, the CDR3 is TGTGCCAGCAGCACTGACAGAAACACTGAAGCTTTCTTT. Residues: CASSTDRNTEAFF. The chain couples TRBV7-2 to TRBJ1-1; tentative D call: TRBD1 (5 bases). The CDR3 runs 13 residues. Per germline, CDR1 SGHTA and CDR2 FQGNSA. Trimming removed 5 bases at V and 2 bases at J, with 9 bases between.